This T cell receptor beta chain was obtained from a study of patients and donors after allogeneic stem cell transplantation. There are many counts of this clonotype. One entry per CDR3 protein, called by TCRdb with MiXCR from the RT-PCR reads. The repertoire includes about 30,000 distinct CDR3 sequences, about 8% of them detected once, and 48% sits in the top ten. The CDR3 is 15 amino acids. With V trimmed by 3 bases and J by 0 bases, 5 bases remained unmatched. Germline V gives CDR1 SGHTA, CDR2 FQGNSA. Sequencing was carried out using blood, either unsorted or a sorted T cell fraction (not recorded which). The rearrangement joins TRBV7-2 to TRBJ2-7; TRBD1 agrees at 7 bases. The sequence derives from a human donor who was either an allogeneic HSCT recipient or a stem cell or donor lymphocyte infusion donor (not recorded which). It is not recorded whose cells these are; they may come from a transplant donor. As DNA, the CDR3 is TGTGCCAGCAGCTTGCAGGGGGAAAGCTCCTACGAGCAGTACTTC. Translating it yields CASSLQGESSYEQYF.